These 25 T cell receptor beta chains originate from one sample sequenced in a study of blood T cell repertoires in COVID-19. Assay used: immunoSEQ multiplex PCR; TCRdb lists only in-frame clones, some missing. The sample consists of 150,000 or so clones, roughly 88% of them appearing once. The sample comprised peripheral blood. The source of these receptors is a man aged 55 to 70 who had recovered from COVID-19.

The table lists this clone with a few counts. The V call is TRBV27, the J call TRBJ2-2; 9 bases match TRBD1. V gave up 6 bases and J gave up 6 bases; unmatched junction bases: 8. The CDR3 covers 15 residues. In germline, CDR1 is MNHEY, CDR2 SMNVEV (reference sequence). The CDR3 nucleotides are TGTGCCAGCAGCGAGGGACAGGGCTGGCCCGGGGAGCTGTTTTTT. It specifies CASSEGQGWPGELFF.

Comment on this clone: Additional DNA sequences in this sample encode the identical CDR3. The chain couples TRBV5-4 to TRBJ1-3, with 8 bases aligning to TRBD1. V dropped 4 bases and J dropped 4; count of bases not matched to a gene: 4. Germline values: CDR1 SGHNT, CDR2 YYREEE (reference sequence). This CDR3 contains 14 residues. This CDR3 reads CASSLQGAGNTIYF. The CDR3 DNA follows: TGTGCCAGCAGCCTCCAGGGGGCGGGAAACACCATATATTTT.

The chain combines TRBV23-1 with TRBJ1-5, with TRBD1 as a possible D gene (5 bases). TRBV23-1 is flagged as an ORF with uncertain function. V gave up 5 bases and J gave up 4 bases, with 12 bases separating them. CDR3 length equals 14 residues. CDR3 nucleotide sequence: TGCGCCAGCAGTTCTCCCAAGGGGAATCAGCCCCAGCATTTT. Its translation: CASSSPKGNQPQHF.

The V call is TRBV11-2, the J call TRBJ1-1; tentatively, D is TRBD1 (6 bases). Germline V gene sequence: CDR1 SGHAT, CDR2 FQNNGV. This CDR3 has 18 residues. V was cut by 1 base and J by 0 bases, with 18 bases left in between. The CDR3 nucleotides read TGTGCCAGCAGCTTAGGCGGTTCCCTCCACAGGGTGAACACTGAAGCTTTCTTT. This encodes CASSLGGSLHRVNTEAFF.

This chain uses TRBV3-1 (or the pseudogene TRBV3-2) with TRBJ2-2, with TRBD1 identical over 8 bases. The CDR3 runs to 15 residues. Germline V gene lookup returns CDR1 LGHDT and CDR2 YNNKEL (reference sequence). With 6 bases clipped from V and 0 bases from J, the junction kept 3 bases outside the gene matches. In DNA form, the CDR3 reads TGTGCCAGCAGAAAACAGGGGGCGAACACCGGGGAGCTGTTTTTT. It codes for CASRKQGANTGELFF.

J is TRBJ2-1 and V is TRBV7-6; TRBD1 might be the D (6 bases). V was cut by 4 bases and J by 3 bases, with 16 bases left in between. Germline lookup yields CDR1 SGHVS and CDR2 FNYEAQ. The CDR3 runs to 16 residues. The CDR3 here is CASSSHREPLYNEQFF. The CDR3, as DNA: TGTGCCAGCAGCTCTCACAGGGAGCCTCTCTACAATGAGCAGTTCTTC.

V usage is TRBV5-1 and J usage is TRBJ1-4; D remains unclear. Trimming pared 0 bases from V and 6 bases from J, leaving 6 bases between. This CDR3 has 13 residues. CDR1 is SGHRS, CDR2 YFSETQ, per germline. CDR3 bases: TGCGCCAGCAGCTTGGGGCAGGATGAAAAACTGTTTTTT. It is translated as CASSLGQDEKLFF.

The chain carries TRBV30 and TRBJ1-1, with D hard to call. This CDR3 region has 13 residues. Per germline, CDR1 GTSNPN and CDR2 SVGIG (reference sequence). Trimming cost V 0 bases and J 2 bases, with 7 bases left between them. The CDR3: CAWSVYLNTEAFF. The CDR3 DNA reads TGTGCCTGGAGTGTATATTTAAACACTGAAGCTTTCTTT.

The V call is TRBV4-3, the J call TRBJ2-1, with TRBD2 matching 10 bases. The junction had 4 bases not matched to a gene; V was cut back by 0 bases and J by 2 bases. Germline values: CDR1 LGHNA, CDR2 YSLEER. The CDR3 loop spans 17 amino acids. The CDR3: CASSQEVLAGAYNEQFF. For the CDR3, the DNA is TGCGCCAGCAGCCAAGAAGTTCTAGCGGGGGCCTACAATGAGCAGTTCTTC.

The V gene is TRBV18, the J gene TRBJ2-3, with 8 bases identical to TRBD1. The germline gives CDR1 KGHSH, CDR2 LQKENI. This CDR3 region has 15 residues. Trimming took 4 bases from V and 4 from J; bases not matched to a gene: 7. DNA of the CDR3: TGTGCCAGCTCACGGACAGTACAGGGGGCAGATACGCAGTATTTT. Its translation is CASSRTVQGADTQYF.

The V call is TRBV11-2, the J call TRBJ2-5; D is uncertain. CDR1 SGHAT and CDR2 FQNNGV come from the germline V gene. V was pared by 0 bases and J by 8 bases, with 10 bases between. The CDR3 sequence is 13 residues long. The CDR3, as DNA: TGTGCCAGCAGCTTAGATCGTCAGCGAACCCAGTACTTC. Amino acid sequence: CASSLDRQRTQYF.

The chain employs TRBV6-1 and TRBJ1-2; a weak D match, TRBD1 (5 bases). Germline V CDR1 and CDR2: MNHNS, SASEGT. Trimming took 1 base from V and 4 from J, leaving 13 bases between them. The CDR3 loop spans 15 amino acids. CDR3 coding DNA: TGTGCCAGCAGTGAAGGTCCAGGGCTTACCTATGGCTACACCTTC. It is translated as CASSEGPGLTYGYTF.

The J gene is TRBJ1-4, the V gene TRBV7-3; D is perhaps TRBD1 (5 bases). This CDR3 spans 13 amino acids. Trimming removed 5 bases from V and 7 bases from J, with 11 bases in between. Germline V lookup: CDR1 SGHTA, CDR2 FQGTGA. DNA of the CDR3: TGTGCCAGCAGCCGCTTAGGGGCTGAAAAACTGTTTTTT. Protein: CASSRLGAEKLFF.

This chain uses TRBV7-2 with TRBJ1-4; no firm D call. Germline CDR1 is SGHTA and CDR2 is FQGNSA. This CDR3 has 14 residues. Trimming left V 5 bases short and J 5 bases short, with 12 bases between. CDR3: CASSPNQINEKLFF. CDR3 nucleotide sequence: TGTGCCAGCAGCCCCAATCAGATAAATGAAAAACTGTTTTTT.

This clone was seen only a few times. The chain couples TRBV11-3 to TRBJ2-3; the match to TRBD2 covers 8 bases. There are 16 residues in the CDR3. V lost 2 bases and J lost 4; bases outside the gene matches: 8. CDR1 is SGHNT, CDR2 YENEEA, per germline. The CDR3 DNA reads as TGTGCCAGCAGCTTATCATACGGGGGGGCGTCAGATACGCAGTATTTT. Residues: CASSLSYGGASDTQYF.

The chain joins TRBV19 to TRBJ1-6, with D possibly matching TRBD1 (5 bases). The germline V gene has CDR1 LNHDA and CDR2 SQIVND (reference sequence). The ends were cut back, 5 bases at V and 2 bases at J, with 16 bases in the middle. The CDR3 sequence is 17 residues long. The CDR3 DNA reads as TGTGCCAGTAGTGAGAGGGGAGCGGGGACCTATAATTCACCCCTCCACTTT. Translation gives CASSERGAGTYNSPLHF.

DNA of the CDR3: TGTGCCAGCAGCCCAACCCCGACAGTAGAATCACCCCTCCACTTT. Translating gives CASSPTPTVESPLHF. This chain joins TRBV9 and TRBJ1-6; D possibly corresponds to TRBD1 (5 bases). The CDR3 totals 15 residues. The V gene lost 4 bases and the J gene lost 10 bases, with 18 bases spanning the gap. Germline V gives CDR1 SGDLS, CDR2 YYNGEE. Supplemented by reference TRBV9 and TRBJ1-6, the full variable domain reads DSGVTQTPKHLITATGQRVTLRCSPRSGDLSVYWYQQSLDQGLQFLIQYYNGEERAKGNILERFSAQQFPDLHSELNLSSLELGDSALYFCASSPTPTVESPLHFGNGTRLTVT.

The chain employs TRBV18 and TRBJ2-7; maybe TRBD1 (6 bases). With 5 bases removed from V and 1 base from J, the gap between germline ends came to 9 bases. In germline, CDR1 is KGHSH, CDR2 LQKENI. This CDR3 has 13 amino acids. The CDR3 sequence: CASSGDISYEQYF. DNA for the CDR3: TGTGCCAGCTCAGGGGACATATCCTACGAGCAGTACTTC. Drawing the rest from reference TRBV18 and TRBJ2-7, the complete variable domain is NAGVMQNPRHLVRRRGQEARLRCSPMKGHSHVYWYRQLPEEGLKFMVYLQKENIIDESGMPKERFSAEFPKEGPSILRIQQVVRGDSAAYFCASSGDISYEQYFGPGTRLTVT.

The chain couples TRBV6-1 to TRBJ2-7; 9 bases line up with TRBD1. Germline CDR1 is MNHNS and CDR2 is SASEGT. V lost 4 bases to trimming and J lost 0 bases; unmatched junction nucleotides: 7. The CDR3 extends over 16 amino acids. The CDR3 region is CASSVQGASSSYEQYF. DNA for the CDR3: TGTGCCAGCAGTGTACAGGGGGCGTCAAGCTCCTACGAGCAGTACTTC.

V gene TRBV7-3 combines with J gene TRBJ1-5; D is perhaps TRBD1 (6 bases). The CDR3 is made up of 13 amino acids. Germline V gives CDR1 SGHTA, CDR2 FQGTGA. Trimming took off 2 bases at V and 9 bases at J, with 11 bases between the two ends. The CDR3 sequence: CASSLVAGAPQHF. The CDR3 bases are TGTGCCAGCAGCTTAGTCGCGGGGGCGCCCCAGCATTTT. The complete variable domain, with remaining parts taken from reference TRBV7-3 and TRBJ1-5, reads GAGVSQTPSNKVTEKGKYVELRCDPISGHTALYWYRQSLGQGPEFLIYFQGTGAADDSGLPNDRFFAVRPEGSVSTLKIQRTERGDSAVYLCASSLVAGAPQHFGDGTRLSIL.

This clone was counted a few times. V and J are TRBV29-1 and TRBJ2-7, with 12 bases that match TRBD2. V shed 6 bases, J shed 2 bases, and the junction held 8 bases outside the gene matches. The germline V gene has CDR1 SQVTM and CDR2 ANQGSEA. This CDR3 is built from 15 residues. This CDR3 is CSVVLAGGRAYEQYF. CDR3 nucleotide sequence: TGCAGCGTCGTACTAGCGGGGGGACGTGCCTACGAGCAGTACTTC.

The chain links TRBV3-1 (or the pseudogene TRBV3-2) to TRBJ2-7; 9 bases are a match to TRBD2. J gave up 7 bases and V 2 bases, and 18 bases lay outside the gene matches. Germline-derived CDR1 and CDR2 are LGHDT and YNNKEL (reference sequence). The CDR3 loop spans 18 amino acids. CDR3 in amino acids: CASSQSPRGGASTWEQYF. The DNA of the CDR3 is TGTGCCAGCAGCCAATCACCTCGCGGGGGGGCTTCCACTTGGGAGCAGTACTTC.

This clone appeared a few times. In nucleotides, the CDR3 is TGTGCCATCAGTGACGGGGGGACTAGCACAGATACGCAGTATTTT. Its translation: CAISDGGTSTDTQYF. The chain carries TRBV10-3 and TRBJ2-3; 7 nucleotides line up with TRBD2. Trimming at V came to 3 bases and at J to 0 bases, leaving 3 bases not matched to a gene. CDR3 length: 15 residues. Germline V CDR1 and CDR2: ENHRY, SYGVKD.

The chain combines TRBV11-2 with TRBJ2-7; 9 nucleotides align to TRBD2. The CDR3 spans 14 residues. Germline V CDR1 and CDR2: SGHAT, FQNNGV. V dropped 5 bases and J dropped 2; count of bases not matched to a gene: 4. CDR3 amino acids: CASSRGGDPYEQYF. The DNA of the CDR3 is TGTGCCAGCAGCCGCGGGGGGGACCCCTACGAGCAGTACTTC.

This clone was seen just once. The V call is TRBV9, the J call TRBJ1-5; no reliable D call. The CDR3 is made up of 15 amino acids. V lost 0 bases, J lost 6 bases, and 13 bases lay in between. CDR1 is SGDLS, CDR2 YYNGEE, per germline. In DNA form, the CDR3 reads TGTGCCAGCAGCGTAGCTGGCGACCCGGGTCAGCCCCAGCATTTT. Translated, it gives CASSVAGDPGQPQHF.